These 27 T cell receptor beta chains share one sample of origin, sequenced in a study of CD8 T cells in Susac syndrome. The RNA input was roughly 0.5 to 1 ug, and it was reverse transcribed with random hexamers. Via MiXCR, TCRdb re-called the immunoSEQ multiplex PCR reads, giving one row per CDR3 protein. This table holds 150,000 to 200,000 distinct CDR3 sequences, approximately 95% found once. Input material: CD4+ T cells from PBMCs. The receptors shown here come from a human donor with multiple sclerosis.

V gene TRBV3-1 combines with J gene TRBJ2-7; D is unresolved. Germline CDR1 is LGHDT and CDR2 is YNNKEL (reference sequence). V was trimmed by 0 bases and J by 0 bases, leaving 9 bases between them. The CDR3 totals 15 residues. CDR3 bases: TGTGCCAGCAGCCAAGAGCTCTTACTCTCCTACGAGCAGTACTTC. Its translation: CASSQELLLSYEQYF.

The chain carries TRBV30 and TRBJ1-2; D not resolved. Germline V gene sequence: CDR1 GTSNPN, CDR2 SVGIG (reference sequence). Trimming removed 0 bases at V and 4 bases at J, with 15 bases between. This CDR3 has 15 amino acids. For the CDR3, the DNA is TGTGCCTGGAGTGTTAGGTGGAGTATTGGCTATGGCTACACCTTC. Its translation: CAWSVRWSIGYGYTF.

The V gene is TRBV20-1, the J gene TRBJ2-3; D unresolved. The CDR3 length is 14 residues. Trimming took 4 bases from V and 3 from J, leaving 14 bases between them. Germline assignment: CDR1 DFQATT and CDR2 SNEGSKA (reference sequence). The CDR3 DNA follows: TGCAGTGCTACCGACTCGCCCACGACAGATACGCAGTATTTT. Its translation is CSATDSPTTDTQYF.

V is TRBV3-1 and J is TRBJ1-4; no clear D gene. The germline V and J ends were trimmed by 0 bases and 0 bases, with 5 bases remaining between them. The CDR3 covers 15 residues. Germline V gene lookup returns CDR1 LGHDT and CDR2 YNNKEL (reference sequence). CDR3 sequence reads: CASSQESATNEKLFF. DNA of the CDR3: TGTGCCAGCAGCCAAGAAAGTGCAACTAATGAAAAACTGTTTTTT.

This chain joins TRBV29-1 and TRBJ2-2; D is possibly TRBD1 (5 bases). Germline lookup yields CDR1 SQVTM and CDR2 ANQGSEA. The CDR3 sequence is 14 residues long. V shed 4 bases and J shed 6 bases, with 15 bases lying between them. CDR3 in DNA: TGCAGCGTTGGGTTTTGGGTAGGGGCCGGGGAGCTGTTTTTT. Residues: CSVGFWVGAGELFF.

The chain is built from TRBV27 and TRBJ2-3, with D possibly matching TRBD1 (6 bases). The CDR3 contains 18 residues. Germline CDR1 reads MNHEY; CDR2 reads SMNVEV (reference sequence). V was pared by 0 bases and J by 7 bases, with 23 bases between. The CDR3 spells CASSLSGAGAVQVNTQYF. For the CDR3, the DNA is TGTGCCAGCAGTTTATCGGGGGCAGGGGCTGTTCAGGTTAATACGCAGTATTTT.

The chain joins TRBV23-1 to TRBJ2-4, with D unresolved. TRBV23-1 is reported as an ORF; its role is uncertain. Trimming took off 8 bases at V and 0 bases at J, with 17 bases between the two ends. This CDR3 contains 16 residues. The DNA of the CDR3 is TGCGCCAGCTTCCCAAAACCACTTATAGCCAAAAACATTCAGTACTTC. Translating it yields CASFPKPLIAKNIQYF.

This chain links TRBV3-1 with TRBJ1-2; D is ambiguous. The CDR3 is 13 amino acids. V lost 2 bases to trimming and J lost 13 bases, with 17 bases between them. Per germline, CDR1 LGHDT and CDR2 YNNKEL (reference sequence). CDR3 sequence: CASSQSHGISFTF. CDR3 nucleotides: TGTGCCAGCAGCCAAAGCCACGGCATCTCATTCACCTTC.

This chain connects TRBV21-1 to TRBJ2-1; the table calls TRBD2, which could not be checked here. TRBV21-1 is an annotated pseudogene. This CDR3 contains 14 residues. In DNA form, the CDR3 reads TGTGCCAGCAGCAAGACTAGCGGGGCCAATGAGCAGTTCTTC. Its translation: CASSKTSGANEQFF.

The chain recombines TRBV18 with TRBJ1-1, with D unclear. The germline V and J ends were trimmed by 0 bases and 5 bases, with 13 bases remaining between them. The CDR3 is 15 amino acids. Germline CDR1 and CDR2: KGHSH and LQKENI. The CDR3 coding sequence is TGTGCCAGCTCACCACCATCGGGTAAGGAAACTGAAGCTTTCTTT. It translates to CASSPPSGKETEAFF. Combining the CDR3 with reference TRBV18 and TRBJ1-1 gives the whole variable domain NAGVMQNPRHLVRRRGQEARLRCSPMKGHSHVYWYRQLPEEGLKFMVYLQKENIIDESGMPKERFSAEFPKEGPSILRIQQVVRGDSAAYFCASSPPSGKETEAFFGQGTRLTVV.

The table lists this clonotype with a count of one. V gene TRBV3-1 combines with J gene TRBJ2-2; 10 bases are a match to TRBD2. Trimming removed 6 bases from V and 8 bases from J; junction bases left unmatched: 18. There are 18 residues in the CDR3. Germline CDR1 is LGHDT and CDR2 is YNNKEL (reference sequence). The CDR3 DNA follows: TGTGCCAGCAGTCCCGGGCTATCTAGCGGGAGAATTCCTGGGGAGCTGTTTTTT. It yields the protein CASSPGLSSGRIPGELFF.

The chain employs TRBV7-3 and TRBJ2-7, with D unclear. From germline, CDR1 is SGHTA and CDR2 FQGTGA. CDR3 size: 12 residues. V lost 5 bases, J lost 6 bases, and 11 bases lay in between. CDR3 amino acids: CASSEPSSEQYF. The CDR3 coding sequence is TGTGCCAGCAGCGAACCCTCTTCCGAGCAGTACTTC.

This chain links TRBV6-2 or TRBV6-3 with TRBJ2-2; D is uncertain. The V gene's germline CDR1 is MNHEY and CDR2 SVGEGT. V was clipped by 7 bases and J by 1 base, with 13 bases between them. The length of the CDR3 is 15 residues. CDR3 sequence: CASNDLPGNTGELFF. The CDR3 nucleotides are TGTGCCAGCAACGACCTGCCGGGGAACACCGGGGAGCTGTTTTTT.

The chain recombines TRBV20-1 with TRBJ2-2; D ambiguous. This CDR3 comprises 12 residues. The germline V gene encodes CDR1 DFQATT and CDR2 SNEGSKA (reference sequence). V lost 3 bases and J lost 1, with 3 bases in between. The CDR3 loop is CSASGNTGELFF. Here the CDR3 DNA reads TGCAGTGCTAGTGGGAACACCGGGGAGCTGTTTTTT.

The chain uses TRBV6-5 and TRBJ1-1, with D perhaps matching TRBD1 (5 bases). CDR1 and CDR2 (germline): MNHEY, SVGAGI. The CDR3 consists of 14 residues. V lost 6 bases and J lost 6, with 17 bases in between. The CDR3 sequence: CASSRRQGNPEAFF. CDR3 nucleotide sequence: TGTGCCAGCAGCCGCAGGCAGGGTAATCCTGAAGCTTTCTTT.

The chain joins TRBV3-1 to TRBJ1-1, with 7 bases matching TRBD1. This CDR3 is 14 amino acids long. Per the germline V gene, CDR1 is LGHDT and CDR2 is YNNKEL (reference sequence). Trimming took 3 bases from V and 6 from J; bases not matched to a gene: 7. CDR3 region: CASSQGDREAEAFF. CDR3 sequence (DNA): TGTGCCAGCAGCCAGGGCGACAGGGAGGCTGAAGCTTTCTTT.

The chain is built from TRBV20-1 and TRBJ1-1; 8 bases map to TRBD1. Germline CDR1 DFQATT, CDR2 SNEGSKA (reference sequence). The CDR3 consists of 10 residues. For the CDR3, the DNA is TGCGGGTCAGGGGGCATTGAAGCTTTCTTT. Amino acids: CGSGGIEAFF.

The V gene is TRBV30, the J gene TRBJ1-2; D is undetermined. This CDR3 region has 12 residues. Looked up from germline, CDR1 is GTSNPN and CDR2 is SVGIG (reference sequence). V was pared by 5 bases and J by 9 bases, with 16 bases between. The CDR3 loop is CAWGLSMGSYTF. CDR3 in DNA: TGTGCCTGGGGGCTTTCGATGGGTAGCTACACCTTC.

The chain has TRBV10-3 and TRBJ1-2, with D maybe TRBD1 (6 bases). The germline V and J ends were trimmed by 2 bases and 2 bases, with 12 bases remaining between them. CDR1 ENHRY and CDR2 SYGVKD come from the germline V gene. CDR3 length: 15 amino acids. In nucleotides, the CDR3 is TGTGCCATCAGTGAGAGGGCAGGGGCCAACTATGGCTACACCTTC. Translating gives CAISERAGANYGYTF.

The rearrangement joins TRBV6-2 or TRBV6-3 to TRBJ2-5; D not certain. Trimming stripped 10 bases from V and 2 bases from J, with 14 bases between. The CDR3 spans 13 residues. Looked up from germline, CDR1 is MNHEY and CDR2 is SVGEGT. The CDR3 DNA sequence: TGTGCCACCAGGACGGGCTTACAAGAGACCCAGTACTTC. Translation: CATRTGLQETQYF.

V gene TRBV7-2 combines with J gene TRBJ2-7, with 10 bases aligning to TRBD1. V dropped 5 bases and J dropped 6; count of bases not matched to a gene: 4. Germline loops: CDR1 SGHTA, CDR2 FQGNSA. This CDR3 is built from 13 residues. CDR3 sequence reads: CASSTGTGVEQYF. In DNA, the CDR3 is TGTGCCAGCAGCACCGGGACAGGGGTCGAGCAGTACTTC.

The CDR3 DNA sequence: TGTGCCTGGAGTCGGGGGGCTGGGGCCAACGTCCTGACTTTC. It translates to CAWSRGAGANVLTF. The genes are TRBV30 and TRBJ2-6; 7 bases line up with TRBD2. The CDR3 is 14 residues long. J lost 2 bases, V lost 2 bases, and 0 bases had no gene match. Germline V gene lookup returns CDR1 GTSNPN and CDR2 SVGIG (reference sequence).

The chain combines TRBV10-3 with TRBJ2-7, with TRBD2 identical over 8 bases. The V gene's germline CDR1 is ENHRY and CDR2 SYGVKD. V lost 11 bases to trimming and J lost 6 bases; unmatched junction nucleotides: 15. The CDR3 spans 14 residues. The chain's CDR3 is CASQGAGGAREQYF. CDR3 nucleotides: TGTGCCTCCCAAGGGGCGGGAGGTGCCCGCGAGCAGTACTTC.

This chain uses TRBV12-3 or TRBV12-4 with TRBJ1-2; 7 positions agree with TRBD1. The CDR3 is 14 amino acids. Losses at the gene ends were 3 bases for V and 6 bases for J; bases not matched to a gene: 7. For the CDR3, the DNA is TGTGCCAGCAGTTTTTGGATAGGGGGCGATGGCTACACCTTC. Translation: CASSFWIGGDGYTF.

The count of this clonotype is one. The chain carries TRBV20-1 and TRBJ1-2; D is perhaps TRBD1 (6 bases). CDR1 is DFQATT, CDR2 SNEGSKA, per germline (reference sequence). Trimming stripped 3 bases from V and 6 bases from J, with 17 bases between. This CDR3 is built from 14 residues. The CDR3, as DNA: TGCAGTGCTAGCGCCATTACAGGGTATCATGGCTACACCTTC. Residues: CSASAITGYHGYTF.

This clonotype was recorded once. Its ends do not fully match the called genes, so a read error is possible. This chain connects TRBV6-5 to TRBJ2-7; D uncertain. The CDR3 has 17 amino acids. CDR1 and CDR2 from the germline V gene are MNHEY and SVGAGI. The CDR3 nucleotides read TGTGCCAGCAGTGACTCCCTCGTCTTTGGTAGAGCGTACGAGCAGTACTTC. This gives the protein CASSDSLVFGRAYEQYF.

The chain links TRBV12-3 or TRBV12-4 to TRBJ2-1; either TRBD1 or TRBD2 may supply D (5 bases each). Trimming left V 3 bases short and J 3 bases short, with 18 bases between. CDR3 size: 17 residues. The CDR3 DNA sequence: TGTGCCAGCAGTTTGGGGGTATCGGACACCTACTACAATGAGCAGTTCTTC. As protein: CASSLGVSDTYYNEQFF.